This T cell receptor (beta chain) was sequenced for a study of graft-versus-host responses after intestinal transplantation. A note on this clone: Its antigen is unknown. The same CDR3 can be traced to other DNA sequences in this sample.

The method was immunoSEQ multiplex PCR; TCRdb's version includes in-frame clones alone and lacks a portion of them. The sample shows more than 100,000 clones, roughly 95% of them seen only once. Study outcomes and limitations: GvH clones occurred in recipient marrow; some first appeared in ileum or blood. Association was observed between peak circulating GvH clone levels and early post-transplant HvG declines.

The CDR3 length is 14 residues. Losses at the gene ends were 5 bases for V and 2 bases for J; bases not matched to a gene: 3. CDR1 is LNHDA, CDR2 SQIVND, per germline (reference sequence). This receptor was taken from a human donor who received an intestinal transplant. V gene TRBV19 combines with J gene TRBJ2-7, with TRBD1 matching 10 bases. The specimen comprised unstimulated CD8+ T cells sorted from spleen or lymph node cells, sampled before intestinal transplant. CDR3 nucleotide sequence: TGTGCCAGTAGTCTCGGGACAGGGGCCTACGAGCAGTACTTC. Its translation is CASSLGTGAYEQYF.